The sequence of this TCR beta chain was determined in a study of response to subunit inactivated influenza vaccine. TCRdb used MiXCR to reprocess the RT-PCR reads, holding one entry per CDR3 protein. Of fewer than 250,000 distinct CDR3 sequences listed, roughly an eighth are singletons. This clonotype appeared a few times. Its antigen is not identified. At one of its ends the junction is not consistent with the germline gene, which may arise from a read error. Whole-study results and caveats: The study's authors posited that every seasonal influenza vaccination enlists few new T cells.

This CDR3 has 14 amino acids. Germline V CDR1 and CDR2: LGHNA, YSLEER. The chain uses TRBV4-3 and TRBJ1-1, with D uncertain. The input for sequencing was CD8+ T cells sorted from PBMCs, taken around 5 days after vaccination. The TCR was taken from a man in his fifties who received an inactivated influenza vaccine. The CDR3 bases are TGCGTCAGCAGCCAAGACGAATTTGGGACTGAAGCTTTCTTT. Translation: CVSSQDEFGTEAFF.